This T cell receptor (beta chain) was captured by sequencing in a study of regulatory T cells in long-lasting Graves disease. Of note for this clonotype: Its specificity is unknown. Being one base from a much bigger clone, this may be a read error. A read error is likely, as this CDR3 ends without the conserved phenylalanine or tryptophan.

Described time point: persistent/refractory GD, antithyroid drugs over 5 years with positive TRAb. The TCR library used RNA extracted from PBMCs. Graves' disease diagnosis was established per American Thyroid Association guidelines. TCR beta libraries were built with iRepertoire HTBI primers and Arm-PCR of CDR3 regions. TCRdb re-derived calls from the multiplex PCR reads in MiXCR, one entry per CDR3 protein. The table includes some 470,000 distinct CDR3 sequences, about 22% detected once. The CDR3 is 15 residues long. The V and J ends lost 3 bases and 5 bases respectively, with 16 bases between them. Findings of the study overall: Thyroid tissue went unstudied; only peripheral blood was examined. There were preferences for TRBV28, TRBJ1-2 and TRBJ2-5 in persistent disease.

This receptor was identified in a female donor with Graves disease. This rearrangement joins TRBV12-3 or TRBV12-4 to TRBJ1-2; no reliable D call. Sample: peripheral blood mononuclear cells (PBMCs), taken when the disease was refractory, from a patient treated with antithyroid drugs. The CDR3 spells CASSFPVDQPYGYTL. For the CDR3, the DNA is TGTGCCAGCAGTTTCCCTGTGGACCAGCCTTATGGCTACACCCTC.